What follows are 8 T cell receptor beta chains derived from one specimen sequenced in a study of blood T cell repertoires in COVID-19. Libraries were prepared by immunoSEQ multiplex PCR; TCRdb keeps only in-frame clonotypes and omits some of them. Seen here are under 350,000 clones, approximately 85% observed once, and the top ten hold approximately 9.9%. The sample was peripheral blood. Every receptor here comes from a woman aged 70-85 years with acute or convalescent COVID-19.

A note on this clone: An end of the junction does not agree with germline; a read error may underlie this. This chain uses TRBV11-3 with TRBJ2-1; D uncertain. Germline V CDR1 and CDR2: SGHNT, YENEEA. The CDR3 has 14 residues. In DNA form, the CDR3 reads TGTGCCAGCAGCTTAGGATACTCCGACAATGAGCAGTTCTTC. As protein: CASSLGYSDNEQFF.

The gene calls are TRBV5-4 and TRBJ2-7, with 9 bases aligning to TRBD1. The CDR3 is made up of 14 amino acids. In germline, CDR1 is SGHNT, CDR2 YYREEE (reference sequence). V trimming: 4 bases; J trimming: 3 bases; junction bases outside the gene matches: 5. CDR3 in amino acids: CASSPGTGYYEQYF. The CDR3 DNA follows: TGTGCCAGCAGCCCCGGGACAGGGTACTACGAGCAGTACTTC.

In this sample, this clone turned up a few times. CDR3 nucleotide sequence: TGTGCCAGCTCACCGAAGACCTATCAGGGGGCTGGTAATTCACCCCTCCACTTT. Translating it yields CASSPKTYQGAGNSPLHF. V is TRBV18 and J is TRBJ1-6, with TRBD1 matching over 8 bases. The germline CDR1 and CDR2 sequences are KGHSH and LQKENI. The V and J ends lost 3 bases and 6 bases, in that order; junction bases with no gene match: 13. This CDR3 region has 18 residues.

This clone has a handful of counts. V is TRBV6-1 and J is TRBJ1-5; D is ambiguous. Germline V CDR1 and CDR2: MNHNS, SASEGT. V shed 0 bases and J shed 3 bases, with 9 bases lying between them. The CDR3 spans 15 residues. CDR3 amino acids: CASSEALGPNQPQHF. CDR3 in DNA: TGTGCCAGCAGTGAAGCGTTGGGCCCCAATCAGCCCCAGCATTTT.

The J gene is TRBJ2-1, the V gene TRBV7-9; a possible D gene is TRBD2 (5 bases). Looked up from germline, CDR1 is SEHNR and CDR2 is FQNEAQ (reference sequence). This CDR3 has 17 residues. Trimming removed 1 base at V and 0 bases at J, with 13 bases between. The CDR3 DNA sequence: TGTGCCAGCAGCTTAGGGACCAGCGGATACTCCTACAATGAGCAGTTCTTC. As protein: CASSLGTSGYSYNEQFF.

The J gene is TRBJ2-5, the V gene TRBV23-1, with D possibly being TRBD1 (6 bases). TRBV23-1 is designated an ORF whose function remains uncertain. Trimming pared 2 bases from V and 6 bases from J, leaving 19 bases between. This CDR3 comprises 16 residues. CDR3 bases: TGCGCCAGCAGTCAAGATCGAATGAGACAGGAAAAGACCCAGTACTTC. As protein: CASSQDRMRQEKTQYF.

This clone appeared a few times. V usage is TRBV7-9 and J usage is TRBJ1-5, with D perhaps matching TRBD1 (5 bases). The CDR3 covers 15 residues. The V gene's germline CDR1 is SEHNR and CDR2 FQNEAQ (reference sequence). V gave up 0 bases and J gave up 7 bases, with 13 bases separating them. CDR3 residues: CASSLASGRAQPQHF. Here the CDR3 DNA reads TGTGCCAGCAGCTTAGCATCAGGGAGGGCCCAGCCCCAGCATTTT.

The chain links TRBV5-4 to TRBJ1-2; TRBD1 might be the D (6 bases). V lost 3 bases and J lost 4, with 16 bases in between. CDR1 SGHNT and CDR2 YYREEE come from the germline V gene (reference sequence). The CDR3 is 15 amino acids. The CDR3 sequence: CASSSRQDRAYGYTF. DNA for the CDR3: TGTGCCAGCAGCTCAAGACAGGATCGGGCCTATGGCTACACCTTC.